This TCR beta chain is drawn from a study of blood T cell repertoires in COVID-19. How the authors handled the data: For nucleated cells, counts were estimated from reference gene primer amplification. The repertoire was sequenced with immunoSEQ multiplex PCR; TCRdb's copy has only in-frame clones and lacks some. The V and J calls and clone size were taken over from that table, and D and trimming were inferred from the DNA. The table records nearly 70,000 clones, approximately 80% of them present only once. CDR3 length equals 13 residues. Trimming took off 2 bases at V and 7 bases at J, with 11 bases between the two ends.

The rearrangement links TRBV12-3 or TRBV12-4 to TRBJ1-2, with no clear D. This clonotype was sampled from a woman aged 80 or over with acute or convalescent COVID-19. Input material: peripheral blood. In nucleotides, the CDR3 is TGTGCCAGCAGTTTAAAGGGAGGCGGTGGCTACACCTTC. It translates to CASSLKGGGGYTF.